What follows are 30 T cell receptor beta chains derived from one specimen sequenced in a study of CD8 T cells in ankylosing spondylitis (dated by TCRdb to 2016 to 2017). Libraries were prepared through 5' RACE. Instrument on record: Illumina HiSeq 2500. The public reads were reanalyzed by TCRdb: fastp trimming at Q25, MiXCR alignment, in-frame beta chains only. Every CDR3 protein is listed once, alongside the most common genes and DNA of its rows. The sample yields 300,000 to 350,000 distinct CDR3 sequences; about 20% were counted once. About 3.7% of the sample comes from the top ten. The specimen sequenced was blood, either unsorted or a sorted T cell fraction (not recorded which). The source of these receptors is a female donor with ankylosing spondylitis or in good health (not recorded which).

This clonotype was seen a handful of times. The chain carries TRBV20-1 and TRBJ1-4; D is uncertain. The V and J ends lost 0 bases and 7 bases respectively, with 6 bases between them. The CDR3 sequence is 12 residues long. Germline lookup yields CDR1 DFQATT and CDR2 SNEGSKA (reference sequence). CDR3 coding DNA: TGCAGTGCTAGAGATCTGGGTGAAAAACTGTTTTTT. Residues: CSARDLGEKLFF.

The chain carries TRBV10-3 and TRBJ1-1; perhaps TRBD1 as D (6 bases). Per germline, CDR1 ENHRY and CDR2 SYGVKD. This CDR3 has 12 residues. V lost 6 bases to trimming and J lost 11 bases, with 16 bases between them. CDR3 DNA sequence: TGTGCCATCAGCCTTGGGGGGCTAGGGGCTTTCTTT. Translating gives CAISLGGLGAFF.

This chain joins TRBV3-1 and TRBJ1-5; D is uncertain. Between the trimmed V and J ends, which lost 2 bases and 6 bases, there was a span of 14 bases. This CDR3 has 15 residues. Germline lookup yields CDR1 LGHDT and CDR2 YNNKEL (reference sequence). The CDR3 here is CASSQSDHESQPQHF. CDR3 in DNA: TGTGCCAGCAGCCAATCAGATCATGAATCTCAGCCCCAGCATTTT.

The V and J genes are TRBV10-3 and TRBJ2-4, with 8 bases identical to TRBD2. Germline V gives CDR1 ENHRY, CDR2 SYGVKD. This CDR3 comprises 13 residues. J lost 9 bases, V lost 2 bases, and 3 bases had no gene match. CDR3 in DNA: TGTGCCATCAGTGAGGGACTAGCTGCCATTCAGTACTTC. Protein product: CAISEGLAAIQYF.

As concerns this clonotype: One end of the junction does not line up with germline, which may come from a read error. The chain recombines TRBV7-7 with TRBJ2-5, with D tentatively TRBD1 (6 bases). Germline V lookup: CDR1 SSHAT, CDR2 FNYEAQ (reference sequence). The CDR3 runs to 16 residues. CDR3 region: CASSLGDMGLGETQYF. The CDR3 DNA sequence: TGTGCTAGCAGCTTAGGGGACATGGGGCTGGGGGAGACCCAGTACTTC. Full variable domain (remainder filled in from reference TRBV7-7 and TRBJ2-5): GAGVSQSPRYKVTKRGQDVTLRCDPISSHATLYWYQQALGQGPEFLTYFNYEAQPDKSGLPSDRFSAERPEGSISTLTIQRTEQRDSAMYRCASSLGDMGLGETQYFGPGTRLLVL.

By proportion, this clonotype is medium-sized. The rearrangement joins TRBV20-1 to TRBJ2-5; D perhaps matches TRBD1 (6 bases). Looked up from germline, CDR1 is DFQATT and CDR2 is SNEGSKA (reference sequence). This CDR3 has 12 amino acids. V gave up 5 bases and J gave up 6 bases, with 13 bases separating them. As DNA, the CDR3 is TGCAGTGCTGGGACATCCATTAAGACCCAGTACTTC. This encodes CSAGTSIKTQYF.

The V gene is TRBV3-1, the J gene TRBJ2-1, with a tentative D call TRBD2 (6 bases). The CDR3 spans 14 residues. Trimming took 2 bases from V and 3 from J, leaving 8 bases between them. CDR1 and CDR2 (germline): LGHDT, YNNKEL (reference sequence). The CDR3 DNA sequence: TGTGCCAGCAGCCAACTAGCGAACTACAATGAGCAGTTCTTC. Residues: CASSQLANYNEQFF.

The rearrangement links TRBV20-1 to TRBJ2-1; 9 bases are a match to TRBD2. Per the germline V gene, CDR1 is DFQATT and CDR2 is SNEGSKA (reference sequence). The length of the CDR3 is 15 residues. V was pared by 5 bases and J by 3 bases, with 8 bases of the junction left unmatched. For the CDR3, the DNA is TGCAGTGCTCCCCAGGCAGCGGGAGGCTACAATGAGCAGTTCTTC. Translated: CSAPQAAGGYNEQFF.

This clonotype was found a few times. The chain joins TRBV20-1 to TRBJ2-7; 9 nucleotides align to TRBD1. Trimming cost V 6 bases and J 4 bases; bases outside gene matches: 10. The CDR3 totals 14 residues. The germline V gene encodes CDR1 DFQATT and CDR2 SNEGSKA (reference sequence). CDR3: CSAKPQGATYEQYF. DNA for the CDR3: TGCAGTGCCAAACCACAGGGGGCGACTTACGAGCAGTACTTC.

The V call is TRBV6-2 or TRBV6-3, the J call TRBJ2-1; TRBD2 agrees at 8 bases. CDR3 length equals 18 residues. The germline V gene encodes CDR1 MNHEY and CDR2 SVGEGT. V shed 4 bases and J 0 bases; nucleotides not matched to a gene: 11. The CDR3 DNA sequence: TGTGCCAGCAGTTCCCTTTTAAGCGGGAGTGGCTCCTACAATGAGCAGTTCTTC. Its translation is CASSSLLSGSGSYNEQFF.

The chain has TRBV5-4 and TRBJ2-1; 12 bases are a match to TRBD2. The germline CDR1 and CDR2 sequences are SGHNT and YYREEE (reference sequence). The trim removed 1 base at V and 8 bases at J, leaving 7 bases unmatched. The CDR3 contains 16 residues. CDR3 loop: CASSLHGLAGRDEQFF. The DNA of the CDR3 is TGTGCCAGCAGCTTGCATGGACTAGCGGGGAGGGATGAGCAGTTCTTC.

This clonotype came up a few times. This sequence joins TRBV20-1 and TRBJ1-4; D might be TRBD1 (5 bases). CDR3 length equals 15 residues. Germline CDR1 reads DFQATT; CDR2 reads SNEGSKA (reference sequence). V lost 1 base and J lost 1, with 10 bases in between. The CDR3 DNA reads as TGCAGTGCTAGAGGCGGGGCCGAAACTAATGAAAAACTGTTTTTT. Encoded protein: CSARGGAETNEKLFF.

The table lists this clonotype with many counts. The chain employs TRBV29-1 and TRBJ2-7; the D gene is possibly TRBD2 (6 bases). V lost 0 bases to trimming and J lost 5 bases, with 14 bases between them. This CDR3 region has 14 residues. Germline V CDR1 and CDR2: SQVTM, ANQGSEA. CDR3 in amino acids: CSVEDEAGSNEQYF. The CDR3 DNA sequence: TGCAGCGTTGAAGACGAGGCGGGGTCTAACGAGCAGTACTTC.

This clonotype has ten or more counts. The chain couples TRBV5-1 to TRBJ2-7; D possibly uses TRBD1 or TRBD2 (5 bases each). The germline V gene encodes CDR1 SGHRS and CDR2 YFSETQ. The V gene lost 3 bases and the J gene lost 2 bases, with 15 bases spanning the gap. The CDR3 sequence is 15 residues long. The CDR3 here is CASSSAGTLTYEQYF. CDR3 nucleotide sequence: TGCGCCAGCAGCTCTGCCGGGACCTTGACCTACGAGCAGTACTTC. The full variable domain, with the rest looked up from reference TRBV5-1 and TRBJ2-7, is KAGVTQTPRYLIKTRGQQVTLSCSPISGHRSVSWYQQTPGQGLQFLFEYFSETQRNKGNFPGRFSGRQFSNSRSEMNVSTLELGDSALYLCASSSAGTLTYEQYFGPGTRLTVT.

V is TRBV6-2 or TRBV6-3 and J is TRBJ2-4; D is unresolved. Germline assignment: CDR1 MNHEY and CDR2 SVGEGT. Trimming shortened V by 4 bases and J by 0 bases, and 7 bases separated the two germline ends. The CDR3 loop spans 14 amino acids. CDR3 residues: CASSFELAKNIQYF. The CDR3 DNA reads as TGTGCCAGCAGTTTTGAGCTAGCCAAAAACATTCAGTACTTC.

This clonotype was detected only a few times. This chain uses TRBV12-3 or TRBV12-4 with TRBJ2-3, with D perhaps TRBD2 (5 bases). V was cut by 11 bases and J by 5 bases, with 23 bases left in between. This CDR3 has 15 amino acids. The CDR3 loop is CAAQRRAGAGDTQYF. CDR3 nucleotides: TGTGCCGCTCAGCGGCGAGCCGGAGCCGGAGATACGCAGTATTTT.

V is TRBV7-8 and J is TRBJ2-7; 8 nucleotides line up with TRBD2. Germline V gene sequence: CDR1 SGHVS, CDR2 FQNEAQ. The CDR3 has 16 residues. V shed 1 base and J 2 bases; nucleotides not matched to a gene: 7. CDR3 sequence reads: CASSLGPSGRAYEQYF. The CDR3 DNA reads as TGTGCCAGCAGCTTAGGGCCTAGCGGGCGTGCCTACGAGCAGTACTTC.

In this sample, this clonotype turned up a few times. The J gene is TRBJ2-1, the V gene TRBV20-1; possibly TRBD2 for D (5 bases). The CDR3 length is 16 residues. Germline CDR1 DFQATT, CDR2 SNEGSKA (reference sequence). V was cut by 6 bases and J by 12 bases, with 30 bases left in between. The chain's CDR3 is CSAPKTPEEVPNRQFF. CDR3 in DNA: TGCAGTGCGCCGAAAACACCGGAGGAGGTCCCGAATAGGCAGTTCTTC.

There are a few counts of this clonotype. The rearrangement uses TRBV20-1 and TRBJ2-3; the D is unclear. The CDR3 length is 12 residues. Trimming removed 3 bases at V and 5 bases at J, with 9 bases between. Germline CDR1 DFQATT, CDR2 SNEGSKA (reference sequence). CDR3 DNA sequence: TGCAGTGCTAGGGTCCCCGAAGATACGCAGTATTTT. This translates into CSARVPEDTQYF.

The chain uses TRBV27 and TRBJ2-7; D call uncertain. CDR1 and CDR2 (germline): MNHEY, SMNVEV (reference sequence). Trimming took off 3 bases at V and 0 bases at J, with 9 bases between the two ends. The CDR3 spans 14 residues. CDR3 residues: CASSFLDGSYEQYF. CDR3 DNA: TGTGCCAGCAGTTTCCTCGACGGCTCCTACGAGCAGTACTTC.

This sequence joins TRBV10-3 and TRBJ2-7; 11 nucleotides align to TRBD2. The trim removed 6 bases at V and 4 bases at J, leaving 5 bases unmatched. Germline V gives CDR1 ENHRY, CDR2 SYGVKD. CDR3 size: 14 residues. CDR3 in amino acids: CAIRPSGRSYEQYF. The DNA of the CDR3 is TGTGCCATCAGACCTAGCGGGAGGTCTTACGAGCAGTACTTC.

This clonotype was seen ten or more times. This chain joins TRBV11-2 and TRBJ2-1; 8 bases are shared with TRBD1. The trim removed 1 base at V and 12 bases at J, leaving 2 bases unmatched. From germline, CDR1 is SGHAT and CDR2 FQNNGV. The CDR3 is made up of 12 amino acids. CDR3 sequence (DNA): TGTGCCAGCAGCTTAGCAGACAGGGGGCAGTTCTTC. Encoded protein: CASSLADRGQFF.

This chain connects TRBV20-1 to TRBJ1-1, with D unresolved. Trimming took off 4 bases at V and 3 bases at J, with 6 bases between the two ends. The germline CDR1 and CDR2 sequences are DFQATT and SNEGSKA (reference sequence). This CDR3 region has 11 residues. The CDR3, as DNA: TGCAGTGCTACCCCCGACACTGAAGCTTTCTTT. This gives the protein CSATPDTEAFF.

This clonotype was counted a few times. The chain links TRBV7-9 to TRBJ1-6; no definite D call. In germline, CDR1 is SEHNR, CDR2 FQNEAQ (reference sequence). The CDR3 is 17 amino acids. Trimming removed 1 base at V and 10 bases at J, with 20 bases between. The CDR3 bases are TGTGCCAGCAGCTTAGGCCCGCTCTACCAGGAGTGGTCACCCCTCCACTTT. Its translation is CASSLGPLYQEWSPLHF.

J is TRBJ2-7 and V is TRBV15; the D gene could be TRBD1 or TRBD2 (6 bases each). This CDR3 region has 14 residues. V was clipped by 0 bases and J by 7 bases, with 13 bases between them. The germline gives CDR1 LNHNV, CDR2 YYDKDF (reference sequence). The CDR3 DNA reads TGTGCCACCAGCAGAGATTGGGGGGCGGGGGAGCAGTACTTC. It specifies CATSRDWGAGEQYF. Based on the CDR3 plus reference TRBV15 and TRBJ2-7, the full variable domain is DAMVIQNPRYQVTQFGKPVTLSCSQTLNHNVMYWYQQKSSQAPKLLFHYYDKDFNNEADTPDNFQSRRPNTSFCFLDIRSPGLGDTAMYLCATSRDWGAGEQYFGPGTRLTVT.

Many counts were recorded for this clonotype. The chain combines TRBV12-3 or TRBV12-4 with TRBJ1-1; a possible D gene is TRBD1 (5 bases). Trimming pared 1 base from V and 3 bases from J, leaving 12 bases between. There are 15 residues in the CDR3. CDR3 residues: CASSLGRASYTEAFF. The CDR3 DNA is TGTGCCAGCAGTTTAGGCAGGGCCTCGTACACTGAAGCTTTCTTT.

The V call is TRBV6-2 or TRBV6-3, the J call TRBJ2-7; a possible D gene is TRBD1 (6 bases). Per the germline V gene, CDR1 is MNHEY and CDR2 is SVGEGT. The CDR3 is 14 residues long. The V and J ends lost 7 bases and 4 bases respectively, with 17 bases between them. CDR3 DNA sequence: TGTGCCAGCAAGAAAGACAGGAAAGGATACGAGCAGTACTTC. Translating gives CASKKDRKGYEQYF.

The chain employs TRBV7-6 and TRBJ2-3; 7 nucleotides match TRBD2. The CDR3 is 18 amino acids. V dropped 3 bases and J dropped 0; count of bases not matched to a gene: 12. Per the germline V gene, CDR1 is SGHVS and CDR2 is FNYEAQ. In DNA, the CDR3 is TGTGCCAGCAGCTTGTTCCCCTCTAGCGGTCTCAGCACAGATACGCAGTATTTT. This translates into CASSLFPSSGLSTDTQYF. Full variable domain (outside the CDR3, taken from reference TRBV7-6 and TRBJ2-3): GAGVSQSPRYKVTKRGQDVALRCDPISGHVSLYWYRQALGQGPEFLTYFNYEAQQDKSGLPNDRFSAERPEGSISTLTIQRTEQRDSAMYRCASSLFPSSGLSTDTQYFGPGTRLTVL.

The chain combines TRBV18 with TRBJ1-3; D gene uncertain. This CDR3 comprises 15 residues. The germline V gene has CDR1 KGHSH and CDR2 LQKENI. V lost 5 bases and J lost 0, with 11 bases in between. The CDR3 reads CASSSDPNSGNTIYF. CDR3 sequence (DNA): TGTGCCAGCTCAAGTGACCCCAACTCTGGAAACACCATATATTTT.

This clonotype was seen repeatedly, ten times or more. The genes are TRBV12-3 or TRBV12-4 and TRBJ1-5; no firm D call. The CDR3 loop spans 12 amino acids. The ends were cut back, 5 bases at V and 2 bases at J, with 4 bases in the middle. The CDR3 sequence: CASSEGNQPQHF. The CDR3 coding sequence is TGTGCCAGCAGTGAGGGCAATCAGCCCCAGCATTTT.